Following are 5 T cell receptor beta chains from one sample sequenced in a study of T cell responses to AZD1222 COVID-19 vaccine. TCRdb's table, derived via immunoSEQ multiplex PCR, lists solely in-frame clones and lacks some. The table has roughly 70,000 clones, roughly 82% seen once. The sequencing here drew on peripheral blood, taken on day 0 of AZD1222 vaccination. These receptors were obtained from an adult in good health.

The rearrangement links TRBV11-2 to TRBJ1-2; no reliable D call. V was cut by 0 bases and J by 0 bases, with 8 bases left in between. Germline V gene sequence: CDR1 SGHAT, CDR2 FQNNGV. CDR3 size: 15 residues. The CDR3 nucleotides read TGTGCCAGCAGCTTAGATCCCGGGGCTAACTATGGCTACACCTTC. It encodes CASSLDPGANYGYTF.

Here the CDR3 DNA reads TGCGCCAGCAGCTTGGAGCTAGGAACCGGGGAGCTGTTTTTT. It is translated as CASSLELGTGELFF. J is TRBJ2-2 and V is TRBV5-1; D not certain. This CDR3 has 14 residues. The germline gives CDR1 SGHRS, CDR2 YFSETQ. With 0 bases removed from V and 5 bases from J, the gap between germline ends came to 8 bases.

The V call is TRBV11-2, the J call TRBJ2-7, with D perhaps matching TRBD1 (6 bases). V gave up 3 bases and J gave up 0 bases, with 12 bases separating them. CDR1 is SGHAT, CDR2 FQNNGV, per germline. The CDR3 runs to 15 residues. In DNA form, the CDR3 reads TGTGCCAGCAGCTTTAGACAGGCCCGCTCCTACGAGCAGTACTTC. It translates to CASSFRQARSYEQYF.

Regarding this clone: Other DNA variants within this sample encode the same CDR3. The CDR3 sequence: CASSQGDGNYEQYF. The DNA for the CDR3 is TGCGCCAGCAGCCAAGGTGACGGGAACTACGAGCAGTACTTC. This sequence joins TRBV4-3 and TRBJ2-7; a possible D gene is TRBD2 (5 bases). Trimming took off 1 base at V and 3 bases at J, with 10 bases between the two ends. The CDR3 consists of 14 residues. Germline lookup yields CDR1 LGHNA and CDR2 YSLEER.

V and J are TRBV6-1 and TRBJ1-5, with D tentatively TRBD1 (6 bases). Germline V gene sequence: CDR1 MNHNS, CDR2 SASEGT. The CDR3 is made up of 16 amino acids. Trimming pared 1 base from V and 9 bases from J, leaving 19 bases between. The CDR3 DNA reads TGTGCCAGCAGTGAAGTAGGGGGGGGTATAGTAGGGCCCCAGCATTTT. It codes for CASSEVGGGIVGPQHF.